These 27 T cell receptor beta chains were all obtained from the same sample, sequenced in a study of blood T cell repertoires in COVID-19. Produced via immunoSEQ multiplex PCR; TCRdb's table is partial and in-frame only. The table includes some 94,000 clones, around 72% detected once. The sequenced sample consisted of peripheral blood. The source is a woman aged 60 to 75 in a cohort sampled during active or convalescent COVID-19.

V usage is TRBV7-2 and J usage is TRBJ1-2; TRBD1 agrees at 9 bases. J gave up 5 bases and V 0 bases, and 13 bases lay outside the gene matches. The CDR3 consists of 18 residues. The germline V gene encodes CDR1 SGHTA and CDR2 FQGNSA. CDR3 sequence (DNA): TGTGCCAGCAGCTTAGCTAGAGACAGGGGGGCCGGTAATTATGGCTACACCTTC. Amino acid sequence: CASSLARDRGAGNYGYTF. The entire variable domain, with the rest obtained from reference TRBV7-2 and TRBJ1-2, is as follows: GAGVSQSPSNKVTEKGKDVELRCDPISGHTALYWYRQSLGQGLEFLIYFQGNSAPDKSGLPSDRFSAERTGGSVSTLTIQRTQQEDSAVYLCASSLARDRGAGNYGYTFGSGTRLTVV.

The chain combines TRBV19 with TRBJ2-1; D gene unclear. CDR3 length: 15 amino acids. The ends were cut back, 3 bases at V and 2 bases at J, with 11 bases in the middle. Germline V CDR1 and CDR2: LNHDA, SQIVND (reference sequence). The CDR3 reads CASSINGLPYNEQFF. The CDR3 DNA reads as TGTGCCAGTAGTATCAATGGGCTCCCCTACAATGAGCAGTTCTTC.

The chain recombines TRBV19 with TRBJ2-2, with D hard to call. In germline, CDR1 is LNHDA, CDR2 SQIVND (reference sequence). V was clipped by 5 bases and J by 2 bases, with 9 bases between them. The CDR3 consists of 14 residues. The CDR3 here is CASSRQENTGELFF. DNA of the CDR3: TGTGCCAGTAGTCGGCAGGAAAACACCGGGGAGCTGTTTTTT. The variable domain in full, with the rest retrieved from reference TRBV19 and TRBJ2-2, is DGGITQSPKYLFRKEGQNVTLSCEQNLNHDAMYWYRQDPGQGLRLIYYSQIVNDFQKGDIAEGYSVSREKKESFPLTVTSAQKNPTAFYLCASSRQENTGELFFGEGSRLTVL.

This clone was observed a handful of times. The genes are TRBV5-1 and TRBJ1-1; D is unresolved. The germline V gene encodes CDR1 SGHRS and CDR2 YFSETQ. CDR3 length equals 13 residues. Trimming removed 0 bases at V and 6 bases at J, with 9 bases between. For the CDR3, the DNA is TGCGCCAGCAGCTTGGACCCCAGCGCTGAAGCTTTCTTT. It specifies CASSLDPSAEAFF.

The chain couples TRBV2 to TRBJ2-7; 8 nucleotides align to TRBD1. Germline CDR1 and CDR2: SNHLY and FYNNEI. V shed 5 bases and J 2 bases; nucleotides not matched to a gene: 5. The CDR3 is 14 residues long. CDR3 protein: CASSWTGPPYEQYF. CDR3 bases: TGTGCCAGCAGTTGGACAGGGCCTCCCTACGAGCAGTACTTC.

This rearrangement joins TRBV19 to TRBJ2-2; possibly TRBD1 for D (5 bases). Germline V gives CDR1 LNHDA, CDR2 SQIVND (reference sequence). This CDR3 comprises 15 residues. The ends were cut back, 2 bases at V and 3 bases at J, with 10 bases in the middle. In nucleotides, the CDR3 is TGTGCCAGTAGTATACAGGGCTGGTACACCGGGGAGCTGTTTTTT. This sequence encodes CASSIQGWYTGELFF.

The V call is TRBV6-2 or TRBV6-3, the J call TRBJ1-1, with 10 bases lining up with TRBD1. CDR3 length: 14 residues. Germline CDR1 is MNHEY and CDR2 is SVGEGT. The trim removed 4 bases at V and 6 bases at J, leaving 5 bases unmatched. CDR3 coding DNA: TGTGCCAGCAGTTGGGGACAGGGGTTAGCTGAAGCTTTCTTT. Protein sequence: CASSWGQGLAEAFF.

This sequence joins TRBV5-1 and TRBJ2-2; 13 bases align to TRBD2. Germline trimming cut 1 base from V and 1 base from J; bases unmatched to any gene: 4. CDR1 and CDR2 (germline): SGHRS, YFSETQ. The CDR3 has 18 amino acids. CDR3 DNA: TGCGCCAGCAGCTTGAAACTAGCGGGGGGGCTGAACACCGGGGAGCTGTTTTTT. It specifies CASSLKLAGGLNTGELFF.

The J gene is TRBJ2-2, the V gene TRBV18, with 10 bases lining up with TRBD2. Germline V gene lookup returns CDR1 KGHSH and CDR2 LQKENI. With V trimmed by 1 base and J by 3 bases, 8 bases remained unmatched. The CDR3 consists of 18 residues. CDR3 amino acids: CASSPRTSGAADTGELFF. The CDR3 DNA follows: TGTGCCAGCTCACCACGTACTAGCGGGGCGGCTGACACCGGGGAGCTGTTTTTT.

This rearrangement joins TRBV9 to TRBJ1-1, with 7 positions matching TRBD1. Germline values: CDR1 SGDLS, CDR2 YYNGEE. V was clipped by 4 bases and J by 2 bases; unmatched bases: 2. The CDR3 is made up of 13 amino acids. The CDR3 DNA is TGTGCCAGCAGCCGACAGGGTAACACTGAAGCTTTCTTT. Protein: CASSRQGNTEAFF.

The chain employs TRBV18 and TRBJ1-6; 8 nucleotides match TRBD1. The CDR3 runs to 15 residues. Germline V gene lookup returns CDR1 KGHSH and CDR2 LQKENI. Unmatched junction bases numbered 7, after V lost 3 bases and J lost 9 bases. CDR3 in amino acids: CASSPTDRVPSPLHF. The CDR3 DNA sequence: TGTGCCAGCTCACCGACGGACAGGGTCCCTTCACCCCTCCACTTT.

V and J are TRBV5-1 and TRBJ1-3; a weak D match, TRBD1 (6 bases). The germline gives CDR1 SGHRS, CDR2 YFSETQ. This CDR3 comprises 17 residues. V shed 5 bases and J shed 2 bases, with 20 bases lying between them. The CDR3 is CASRNLGQPKTGNTIYF. CDR3 nucleotide sequence: TGCGCCAGCAGGAACCTAGGACAGCCGAAGACTGGAAACACCATATATTTT.

This sequence joins TRBV2 and TRBJ1-1; 7 nucleotides match TRBD1. V lost 4 bases, J lost 5 bases, and 7 bases stayed unmatched. There are 14 residues in the CDR3. The germline V gene encodes CDR1 SNHLY and CDR2 FYNNEI. Here the CDR3 reads CASSARDSRTEAFF. The CDR3 DNA follows: TGTGCCAGCAGTGCTCGGGACAGTAGGACTGAAGCTTTCTTT.

The chain has TRBV9 and TRBJ2-3; 8 nucleotides line up with TRBD2. CDR3 length: 15 residues. Germline V CDR1 and CDR2: SGDLS, YYNGEE. J was trimmed by 1 base and V by 4 bases; bases with no gene match: 5. In DNA form, the CDR3 reads TGTGCCAGCAGCTCCACTAGCGGTCGCACAGATACGCAGTATTTT. Amino acid sequence: CASSSTSGRTDTQYF. Supplemented by reference TRBV9 and TRBJ2-3, the full variable domain reads DSGVTQTPKHLITATGQRVTLRCSPRSGDLSVYWYQQSLDQGLQFLIQYYNGEERAKGNILERFSAQQFPDLHSELNLSSLELGDSALYFCASSSTSGRTDTQYFGPGTRLTVL.

V and J are TRBV6-1 and TRBJ1-1; 7 bases are shared with TRBD1. This CDR3 region has 13 residues. The V gene's germline CDR1 is MNHNS and CDR2 SASEGT. V lost 2 bases, J lost 7 bases, and 4 bases stayed unmatched. The CDR3 sequence is CASSEQGVGEAFF. CDR3 bases: TGTGCCAGCAGTGAACAGGGGGTGGGTGAAGCTTTCTTT.

The chain is built from TRBV11-2 and TRBJ1-1, with TRBD1 matching over 7 bases. With V trimmed by 3 bases and J by 4 bases, 2 bases remained unmatched. This CDR3 is 13 amino acids long. Germline CDR1 and CDR2: SGHAT and FQNNGV. CDR3 residues: CASSLSGGTEAFF. DNA for the CDR3: TGTGCCAGCAGCTTGTCAGGGGGCACTGAAGCTTTCTTT.

The genes are TRBV29-1 and TRBJ2-3; 9 bases align to TRBD1. The CDR3 length is 12 residues. The junction had 2 bases not matched to a gene; V was cut back by 4 bases and J by 6 bases. CDR1 SQVTM and CDR2 ANQGSEA come from the germline V gene. The CDR3 spells CSVGDRADTQYF. The CDR3 nucleotides are TGCAGCGTTGGGGACAGGGCGGATACGCAGTATTTT.

V and J are TRBV29-1 and TRBJ2-7; 8 bases align to TRBD2. The CDR3 sequence is 15 residues long. Germline V gene sequence: CDR1 SQVTM, CDR2 ANQGSEA. V was clipped by 4 bases and J by 0 bases; unmatched bases: 8. The CDR3 loop is CSVGRAGAPSYEQYF. The CDR3 DNA reads TGCAGCGTTGGTCGAGCGGGGGCTCCCTCCTACGAGCAGTACTTC.

The chain carries TRBV21-1 and TRBJ2-1; the table's D call, TRBD1, has no DNA check behind it. TRBV21-1 corresponds to a pseudogene. The CDR3 runs to 14 residues. The CDR3: CASTPDRGYNEQFF. The CDR3 bases are TGTGCCAGCACCCCGGACAGGGGATACAATGAGCAGTTCTTC.

The chain joins TRBV5-1 to TRBJ2-7, with 10 bases lining up with TRBD1. The CDR3 consists of 15 residues. The germline CDR1 and CDR2 sequences are SGHRS and YFSETQ. J lost 4 bases, V lost 2 bases, and 6 bases had no gene match. The CDR3 is CASSFDRGRRYEQYF. For the CDR3, the DNA is TGCGCCAGCAGCTTCGACAGGGGGCGAAGGTACGAGCAGTACTTC.

The rearrangement joins TRBV27 to TRBJ2-1; 8 bases align to TRBD2. CDR1 is MNHEY, CDR2 SMNVEV, per germline (reference sequence). The CDR3 has 14 amino acids. The junction had 5 bases not matched to a gene; V was cut back by 6 bases and J by 4 bases. The CDR3 DNA reads TGTGCCAGCAGCTGGACTAGCAAATACAATGAGCAGTTCTTC. This gives the protein CASSWTSKYNEQFF.

This clone has a handful of counts. This chain links TRBV4-3 with TRBJ1-1; 8 bases are shared with TRBD1. This CDR3 is built from 14 residues. The germline V gene encodes CDR1 LGHNA and CDR2 YSLEER. The V segment lost 3 bases and the J segment 1 base; nucleotides outside the gene matches: 1. The CDR3 DNA sequence: TGCGCCAGCAGCCATGACAGGGGGAACACTGAAGCTTTCTTT. As protein: CASSHDRGNTEAFF.

This chain links TRBV6-5 with TRBJ2-5, with no clear D. CDR3 size: 11 residues. V was pared by 7 bases and J by 4 bases, with 7 bases between. Germline V gene lookup returns CDR1 MNHEY and CDR2 SVGAGI. As DNA, the CDR3 is TGTGCCAGCAAGTCAGGAGAGACCCAGTACTTC. Residues: CASKSGETQYF.

This CDR3 reads CASSRDREANEKLFF. CDR3 coding DNA: TGTGCCAGCAGCCGGGACAGGGAGGCTAATGAAAAACTGTTTTTT. The rearrangement uses TRBV3-1 (or the pseudogene TRBV3-2) and TRBJ1-4; 9 positions match TRBD1. Germline assignment: CDR1 LGHDT and CDR2 YNNKEL (reference sequence). Trimming took 4 bases from V and 3 from J; bases not matched to a gene: 3. The CDR3 sequence is 15 residues long.

The rearrangement uses TRBV30 and TRBJ1-6; D is undetermined. The CDR3 is 14 amino acids. Trimming cost V 3 bases and J 7 bases, with 13 bases left between them. Germline CDR1 is GTSNPN and CDR2 is SVGIG (reference sequence). The CDR3 is CAWREGLSNSPLHF. CDR3 DNA: TGTGCCTGGAGGGAGGGTTTGTCCAATTCACCCCTCCACTTT.

This rearrangement joins TRBV14 to TRBJ2-7, with 7 bases aligning to TRBD2. The CDR3 runs to 15 residues. The junction had 6 bases not matched to a gene; V was cut back by 1 base and J by 3 bases. Germline V CDR1 and CDR2: SGHDN, FVKESK. CDR3 amino acids: CASSQGPGRGYEQYF. The CDR3 DNA sequence: TGTGCCAGCAGCCAAGGGCCGGGGAGGGGCTACGAGCAGTACTTC.

This chain joins TRBV29-1 and TRBJ2-5; 8 bases match TRBD1. This CDR3 spans 13 amino acids. V lost 6 bases to trimming and J lost 5 bases; unmatched junction nucleotides: 8. CDR1 and CDR2 from the germline V gene are SQVTM and ANQGSEA. CDR3 amino acids: CSVRTGGMETQYF. In nucleotides, the CDR3 is TGCAGCGTGCGAACAGGGGGAATGGAGACCCAGTACTTC.